The next 30 T cell receptor beta chains were all read from a single sample in a study of T cells after yellow fever vaccination. TCRdb reprocessed the 5' RACE reads via MiXCR and lists one record per CDR3 protein. The sample has a few hundred thousand distinct CDR3 sequences; approximately 6.7% are singletons. The source material was CD4+ T cells sorted from PBMCs, sampled on the day of the yellow fever booster vaccination. The origin of the receptors is a young man who received the YFV17D yellow fever vaccine.

The chain recombines TRBV28 with TRBJ2-1, with D possibly matching TRBD2 (6 bases). With 9 bases removed from V and 4 bases from J, the gap between germline ends came to 13 bases. Per germline, CDR1 MDHEN and CDR2 SYDVKM. CDR3 size: 13 residues. CDR3 amino acids: CARRGLGYNEQFF. For the CDR3, the DNA is TGTGCCAGGAGGGGACTTGGTTACAATGAGCAGTTCTTC.

Comments on this clonotype: Given a much more abundant clone one base away, this may be a read error. In DNA form, the CDR3 reads TGCAGTGATGTCTATCCAGAGACCCAGTACTTC. Translation gives CSDVYPETQYF. This sequence joins TRBV20-1 and TRBJ2-5; no clear D. There are 11 residues in the CDR3. Per the germline V gene, CDR1 is DFQATT and CDR2 is SNEGSKA (reference sequence). Trimming took off 7 bases at V and 4 bases at J, with 10 bases between the two ends.

This clonotype was seen many times. CDR3 sequence (DNA): TGCAGTGCCCGAGGGACATTTAATGCTGAAGCTTTCTTT. Its protein is CSARGTFNAEAFF. This rearrangement joins TRBV20-1 to TRBJ1-1; possible D gene TRBD1, 6 bases. CDR1 is DFQATT, CDR2 SNEGSKA, per germline (reference sequence). With 6 bases removed from V and 6 bases from J, the gap between germline ends came to 17 bases. The CDR3 spans 13 residues.

This clonotype was seen many times. The chain employs TRBV6-2 or TRBV6-3 and TRBJ2-2, with a weak D call TRBD1 (5 bases). Germline V gives CDR1 MNHEY, CDR2 SVGEGT. V shed 6 bases and J shed 8 bases, with 7 bases lying between them. CDR3 length: 11 residues. The CDR3 bases are TGTGCCAGCAGCTGGACAGGGGAGCTGTTTTTT. Protein product: CASSWTGELFF.

CDR3 region: CASSLGLAVSSYEQYF. The CDR3 DNA reads as TGCGCCAGCAGCTTGGGACTAGCGGTTAGCTCCTACGAGCAGTACTTC. The genes are TRBV5-1 and TRBJ2-7; 9 bases align to TRBD2. The CDR3 contains 16 residues. The V gene end was trimmed by 0 bases and the J gene end by 0 bases; junction bases not matched to a gene: 4. Germline values: CDR1 SGHRS, CDR2 YFSETQ.

The chain joins TRBV30 to TRBJ1-3, with a tentative D call TRBD1 (6 bases). CDR3 length equals 15 residues. V was shortened by 8 bases and J by 0 bases, with 17 bases between the two germline ends. Per germline, CDR1 GTSNPN and CDR2 SVGIG (reference sequence). In DNA form, the CDR3 reads TGTGCCCACACAAGGGGGGACGTCTCTGGAAACACCATATATTTT. The encoded protein is CAHTRGDVSGNTIYF.

This clonotype was counted at least ten times. The J gene is TRBJ2-2, the V gene TRBV4-1; 11 positions match TRBD1. Germline assignment: CDR1 MGHRA and CDR2 YSYEKL. This CDR3 has 16 residues. V dropped 2 bases and J dropped 7; count of bases not matched to a gene: 6. CDR3 in amino acids: CASSQRTGGAGGELFF. DNA of the CDR3: TGCGCCAGCAGCCAAAGGACAGGGGGCGCGGGCGGGGAGCTGTTTTTT.

This clonotype was observed a handful of times. The CDR3 DNA sequence: TGCAGTGCTACTCCGAGGGAGACCCAGTACTTC. It codes for CSATPRETQYF. The chain links TRBV20-1 to TRBJ2-5; D gene unclear. V lost 4 bases and J 5 bases, leaving 8 bases between the germline ends. Per germline, CDR1 DFQATT and CDR2 SNEGSKA (reference sequence). This CDR3 is 11 amino acids long.

The chain links TRBV5-6 to TRBJ2-1, with D tentatively TRBD1 or TRBD2 (5 bases each). CDR3 length equals 13 residues. The ends were cut back, 7 bases at V and 7 bases at J, with 15 bases in the middle. Germline-derived CDR1 and CDR2 are SGHDT and YYEEEE. The CDR3 region is CASGKRGVNEQFF. The DNA for the CDR3 is TGTGCCAGCGGAAAAAGAGGGGTAAATGAGCAGTTCTTC.

A few counts support this clonotype. The rearrangement links TRBV20-1 to TRBJ2-1; 9 positions match TRBD2. The V gene's germline CDR1 is DFQATT and CDR2 SNEGSKA (reference sequence). Trimming at V came to 3 bases and at J to 9 bases, leaving 15 bases not matched to a gene. The CDR3 sequence is 16 residues long. The DNA of the CDR3 is TGCAGTGCTAGGGTGGCTAGCGGGAACTTGATCGGTGAGCAGTTCTTC. It is translated as CSARVASGNLIGEQFF.

This clonotype was recorded at least ten times. The genes are TRBV10-3 and TRBJ2-5, with D possibly called TRBD1 or TRBD2 (5 bases each). The V end lost 5 bases, the J end lost 1 base, and 8 bases lay between the germline ends. The CDR3 spans 13 residues. CDR1 is ENHRY, CDR2 SYGVKD, per germline. CDR3 in DNA: TGTGCCATCAGTCCGGGACCCCAAGAGACCCAGTACTTC. Protein product: CAISPGPQETQYF.

This clonotype appeared many times. V is TRBV5-1 and J is TRBJ2-1, with 7 bases lining up with TRBD2. Germline CDR1 reads SGHRS; CDR2 reads YFSETQ. This CDR3 region has 15 residues. V gave up 0 bases and J gave up 4 bases; unmatched junction bases: 4. As DNA, the CDR3 is TGCGCCAGCAGCTTGGATAGCGGGCTTTACAATGAGCAGTTCTTC. Encoded protein: CASSLDSGLYNEQFF. The full variable domain, completed using reference TRBV5-1 and TRBJ2-1, is KAGVTQTPRYLIKTRGQQVTLSCSPISGHRSVSWYQQTPGQGLQFLFEYFSETQRNKGNFPGRFSGRQFSNSRSEMNVSTLELGDSALYLCASSLDSGLYNEQFFGPGTRLTVL.

The J gene is TRBJ2-1, the V gene TRBV7-2; D is uncertain. Trimming took off 2 bases at V and 4 bases at J, with 12 bases between the two ends. Germline lookup yields CDR1 SGHTA and CDR2 FQGNSA. The CDR3 totals 15 residues. The DNA of the CDR3 is TGTGCCAGCAGCTTAAGTGGAATGGGATACAATGAGCAGTTCTTC. It is translated as CASSLSGMGYNEQFF.

The V and J genes are TRBV12-3 or TRBV12-4 and TRBJ1-2; D unresolved. This CDR3 spans 17 amino acids. Trimming removed 5 bases at V and 0 bases at J, with 19 bases between. The CDR3 region is CASSPINRAGANYGYTF. In DNA, the CDR3 is TGTGCCAGCAGTCCAATAAATAGGGCCGGAGCTAACTATGGCTACACCTTC.

This clonotype was seen many times. The chain links TRBV11-2 to TRBJ2-7; TRBD2 agrees at 12 bases. The CDR3 is made up of 17 amino acids. Looked up from germline, CDR1 is SGHAT and CDR2 is FQNNGV. Trimming at V came to 0 bases and at J to 2 bases, leaving 5 bases not matched to a gene. The CDR3 is CASSLDVGLAGPYEQYF. DNA of the CDR3: TGTGCCAGCAGCTTAGACGTCGGACTAGCGGGGCCCTACGAGCAGTACTTC.

This clonotype came up many times. The rearrangement uses TRBV5-5 and TRBJ2-5; TRBD1 matches 7 bases. There are 14 residues in the CDR3. The germline V gene encodes CDR1 SGHKS and CDR2 YYEKEE (reference sequence). V lost 2 bases, J lost 5 bases, and 6 bases stayed unmatched. The CDR3 DNA follows: TGTGCCAGCAGCTTCTACGACAGGGCGGAGACCCAGTACTTC. Its translation is CASSFYDRAETQYF.

This clonotype has a count of ten or more. DNA for the CDR3: TGTGCCAGCAGTATGGACGGGCTGGAGACCCAGTACTTC. Protein: CASSMDGLETQYF. The chain couples TRBV28 to TRBJ2-5; D unclear. V was pared by 5 bases and J by 5 bases, with 12 bases between. The CDR3 is 13 residues long. Germline lookup yields CDR1 MDHEN and CDR2 SYDVKM.

V and J are TRBV20-1 and TRBJ1-5; tentatively, D is TRBD1 (6 bases). V was cut by 4 bases and J by 0 bases, with 10 bases left in between. The CDR3 is 14 residues long. From germline, CDR1 is DFQATT and CDR2 SNEGSKA (reference sequence). CDR3 DNA sequence: TGCAGTGCTATCGGACAGCTTAGCAATCAGCCCCAGCATTTT. Its protein product is CSAIGQLSNQPQHF.

This clonotype was counted ten times or more. The J gene is TRBJ2-7, the V gene TRBV25-1; 14 nucleotides match TRBD2. V lost 8 bases and J lost 7; bases outside the gene matches: 7. Germline CDR1 is MGHDK and CDR2 is SYGVNS. This CDR3 spans 14 amino acids. CDR3 residues: CASQGLAGAGEQYF. The CDR3 region has the DNA TGTGCCAGCCAGGGACTAGCGGGAGCGGGGGAGCAGTACTTC.

V and J are TRBV5-1 and TRBJ2-7; D possibly corresponds to TRBD2 (6 bases). V gave up 3 bases and J gave up 2 bases, with 15 bases separating them. Germline loops: CDR1 SGHRS, CDR2 YFSETQ. The CDR3 is made up of 15 amino acids. This CDR3 is CASSYGGSGAYEQYF. The CDR3 DNA sequence: TGCGCCAGCAGCTACGGGGGTAGCGGAGCCTACGAGCAGTACTTC.

In this sample, this clonotype turned up a few times. This chain joins TRBV5-1 and TRBJ2-5; perhaps TRBD2 as D (6 bases). Trimming shortened V by 5 bases and J by 2 bases, and 19 bases separated the two germline ends. Per germline, CDR1 SGHRS and CDR2 YFSETQ. The CDR3 covers 16 residues. The CDR3 is CASRPGAMSLQETQYF. The CDR3 nucleotides are TGCGCCAGCAGACCGGGAGCAATGTCACTTCAAGAGACCCAGTACTTC.

This clonotype has a count of ten or more. The V gene is TRBV7-2, the J gene TRBJ2-1; D is undetermined. There are 14 residues in the CDR3. Between the trimmed V and J ends, which lost 3 bases and 7 bases, there was a span of 13 bases. The germline V gene has CDR1 SGHTA and CDR2 FQGNSA. CDR3 nucleotide sequence: TGTGCCAGCAGCTTGCGAACTCCTCGGAATGAGCAGTTCTTC. It is translated as CASSLRTPRNEQFF. The full variable domain, with the rest looked up from reference TRBV7-2 and TRBJ2-1, is GAGVSQSPSNKVTEKGKDVELRCDPISGHTALYWYRQSLGQGLEFLIYFQGNSAPDKSGLPSDRFSAERTGGSVSTLTIQRTQQEDSAVYLCASSLRTPRNEQFFGPGTRLTVL.

The table lists this clonotype with many counts. This chain joins TRBV25-1 and TRBJ2-5, with D perhaps matching TRBD1 (5 bases). The CDR3 is 14 residues long. V dropped 3 bases and J dropped 2 bases, with 10 bases sitting between them. Looked up from germline, CDR1 is MGHDK and CDR2 is SYGVNS. The CDR3 DNA follows: TGTGCCAGCAGTGATAGGGGATTTCAAGAGACCCAGTACTTC. Translation gives CASSDRGFQETQYF. The complete variable domain, with remaining parts taken from reference TRBV25-1 and TRBJ2-5, reads EADIYQTPRYLVIGTGKKITLECSQTMGHDKMYWYQQDPGMELHLIHYSYGVNSTEKGDLSSESTVSRIRTEHFPLTLESARPSHTSQYLCASSDRGFQETQYFGPGTRLLVL.

The chain combines TRBV4-3 with TRBJ2-1, with D uncertain. The germline V and J ends were trimmed by 2 bases and 8 bases, with 16 bases remaining between them. CDR3 length equals 15 residues. In germline, CDR1 is LGHNA, CDR2 YSLEER. The CDR3 nucleotides read TGCGCCAGCAGCCAAACACCGCGCTCAAATCATGAGCAGTTCTTC. Translated, it gives CASSQTPRSNHEQFF.

This clonotype was detected a few times. The chain carries TRBV7-9 and TRBJ1-1, with D possibly matching TRBD1 (6 bases). CDR3 length: 13 residues. Germline V gene sequence: CDR1 SEHNR, CDR2 FQNEAQ (reference sequence). Trimming cost V 5 bases and J 5 bases, with 12 bases left between them. The CDR3 loop reads CASSAEGGTEAFF. CDR3 coding DNA: TGTGCCAGCAGCGCGGAGGGGGGTACTGAAGCTTTCTTT.

The CDR3 here is CASSPDDRTYTGELFF. In nucleotides, the CDR3 is TGTGCCAGCAGCCCTGATGACAGGACCTACACCGGGGAGCTGTTTTTT. The V gene is TRBV3-1, the J gene TRBJ2-2; D might be TRBD1 (6 bases). V was trimmed by 4 bases and J by 3 bases, leaving 15 bases between them. This CDR3 is built from 16 residues. Germline CDR1 LGHDT, CDR2 YNNKEL (reference sequence).

The chain joins TRBV20-1 to TRBJ2-7; D could derive from TRBD1 or TRBD2 (5 bases each). V shed 8 bases and J shed 1 base, with 15 bases lying between them. CDR3 length: 13 amino acids. CDR1 is DFQATT and CDR2 is SNEGSKA in the germline V gene (reference sequence). CDR3 loop: CSFQGEGSYEQYF. CDR3 coding DNA: TGCAGTTTCCAGGGTGAGGGATCCTACGAGCAGTACTTC.

This clonotype was seen many times. The V call is TRBV6-2 or TRBV6-3, the J call TRBJ2-1; 7 nucleotides align to TRBD2. The CDR3 has 15 amino acids. V dropped 0 bases and J dropped 5; count of bases not matched to a gene: 4. Germline V gives CDR1 MNHEY, CDR2 SVGEGT. CDR3 protein: CASSYSLAIHNEQFF. The CDR3 region has the DNA TGTGCCAGCAGTTACTCACTAGCGATACACAATGAGCAGTTCTTC.

The V gene is TRBV20-1, the J gene TRBJ2-1; D gene unclear. The CDR3 sequence is 12 residues long. Trimming shortened V by 1 base and J by 10 bases, and 11 bases separated the two germline ends. Germline CDR1 reads DFQATT; CDR2 reads SNEGSKA (reference sequence). CDR3 sequence: CSARGPAGEQFF. Here the CDR3 DNA reads TGCAGTGCTAGAGGACCCGCCGGGGAGCAGTTCTTC.

CDR3 nucleotide sequence: TGTGCCAGCTCACCTCAAAGTGGGAATCAGCCCCAGCATTTT. It is translated as CASSPQSGNQPQHF. V gene TRBV18 combines with J gene TRBJ1-5; no firm D call. CDR1 is KGHSH, CDR2 LQKENI, per germline. The CDR3 length is 14 residues. Trimming took 3 bases from V and 4 from J, leaving 10 bases between them. Supplemented by reference TRBV18 and TRBJ1-5, the full variable domain reads NAGVMQNPRHLVRRRGQEARLRCSPMKGHSHVYWYRQLPEEGLKFMVYLQKENIIDESGMPKERFSAEFPKEGPSILRIQQVVRGDSAAYFCASSPQSGNQPQHFGDGTRLSIL.